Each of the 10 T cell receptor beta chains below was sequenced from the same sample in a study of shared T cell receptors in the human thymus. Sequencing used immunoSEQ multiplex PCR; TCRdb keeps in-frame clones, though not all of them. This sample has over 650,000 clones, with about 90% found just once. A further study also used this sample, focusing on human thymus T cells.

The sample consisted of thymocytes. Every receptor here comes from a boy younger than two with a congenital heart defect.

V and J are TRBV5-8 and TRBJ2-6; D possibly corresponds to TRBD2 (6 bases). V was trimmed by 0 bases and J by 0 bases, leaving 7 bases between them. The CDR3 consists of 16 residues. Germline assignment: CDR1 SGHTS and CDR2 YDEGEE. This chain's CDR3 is CASSLGRDSGANVLTF. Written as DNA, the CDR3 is TGTGCCAGCAGCTTGGGGAGGGACTCTGGGGCCAACGTCCTGACTTTC.

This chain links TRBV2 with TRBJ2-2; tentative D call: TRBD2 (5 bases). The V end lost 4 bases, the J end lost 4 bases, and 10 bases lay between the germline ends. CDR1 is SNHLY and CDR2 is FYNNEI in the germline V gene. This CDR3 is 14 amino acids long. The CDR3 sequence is CASSVHRGTGELFF. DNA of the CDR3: TGTGCCAGCAGTGTTCATCGGGGCACCGGGGAGCTGTTTTTT.

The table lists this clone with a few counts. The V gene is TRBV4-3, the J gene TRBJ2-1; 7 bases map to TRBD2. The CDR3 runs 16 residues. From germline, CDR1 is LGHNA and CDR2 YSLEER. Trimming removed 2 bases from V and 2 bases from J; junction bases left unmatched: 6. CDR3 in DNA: TGCGCCAGCAGCCAACACACTAGCGAAGCCTACAATGAGCAGTTCTTC. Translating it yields CASSQHTSEAYNEQFF.

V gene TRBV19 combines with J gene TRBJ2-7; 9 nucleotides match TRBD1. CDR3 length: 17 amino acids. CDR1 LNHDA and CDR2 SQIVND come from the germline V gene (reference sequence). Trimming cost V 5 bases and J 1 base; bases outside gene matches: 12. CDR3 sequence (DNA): TGTGCCAGTAGTCTGAATCTAGGGACAGGGAATTCCTACGAGCAGTACTTC. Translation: CASSLNLGTGNSYEQYF. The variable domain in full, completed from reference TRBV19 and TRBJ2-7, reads DGGITQSPKYLFRKEGQNVTLSCEQNLNHDAMYWYRQDPGQGLRLIYYSQIVNDFQKGDIAEGYSVSREKKESFPLTVTSAQKNPTAFYLCASSLNLGTGNSYEQYFGPGTRLTVT.

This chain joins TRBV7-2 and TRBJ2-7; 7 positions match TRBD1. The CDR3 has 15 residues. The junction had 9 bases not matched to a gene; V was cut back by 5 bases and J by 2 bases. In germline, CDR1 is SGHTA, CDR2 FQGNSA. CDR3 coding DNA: TGTGCCAGCAGCCGCCCCGGGACAGAGACCTACGAGCAGTACTTC. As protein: CASSRPGTETYEQYF.

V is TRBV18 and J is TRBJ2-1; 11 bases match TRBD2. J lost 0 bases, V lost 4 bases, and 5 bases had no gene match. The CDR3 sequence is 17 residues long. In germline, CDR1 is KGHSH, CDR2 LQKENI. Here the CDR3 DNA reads TGTGCCAGCTCACATCCGGGACTAGCGGACTCCTACAATGAGCAGTTCTTC. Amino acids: CASSHPGLADSYNEQFF. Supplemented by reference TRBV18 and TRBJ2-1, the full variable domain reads NAGVMQNPRHLVRRRGQEARLRCSPMKGHSHVYWYRQLPEEGLKFMVYLQKENIIDESGMPKERFSAEFPKEGPSILRIQQVVRGDSAAYFCASSHPGLADSYNEQFFGPGTRLTVL.

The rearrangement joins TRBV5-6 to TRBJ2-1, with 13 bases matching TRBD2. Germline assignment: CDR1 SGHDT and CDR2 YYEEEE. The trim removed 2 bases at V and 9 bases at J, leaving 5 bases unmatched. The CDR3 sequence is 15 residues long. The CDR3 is CASSLGLAGVLEQFF. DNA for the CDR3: TGTGCCAGCAGCTTAGGACTAGCGGGAGTACTTGAGCAGTTCTTC.

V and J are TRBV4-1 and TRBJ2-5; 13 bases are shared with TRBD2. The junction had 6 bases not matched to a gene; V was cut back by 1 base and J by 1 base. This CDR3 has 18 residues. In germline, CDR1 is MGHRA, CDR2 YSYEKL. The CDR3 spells CASSQVLRTSGGQETQYF. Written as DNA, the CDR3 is TGCGCCAGCAGCCAAGTCCTGAGGACTAGCGGGGGCCAAGAGACCCAGTACTTC.

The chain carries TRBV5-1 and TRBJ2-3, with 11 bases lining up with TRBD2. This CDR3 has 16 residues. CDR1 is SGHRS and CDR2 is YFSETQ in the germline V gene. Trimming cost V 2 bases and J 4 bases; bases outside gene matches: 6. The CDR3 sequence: CASSFNSGRAADTQYF. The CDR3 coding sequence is TGCGCCAGCAGCTTCAATAGCGGGAGGGCCGCAGATACGCAGTATTTT.

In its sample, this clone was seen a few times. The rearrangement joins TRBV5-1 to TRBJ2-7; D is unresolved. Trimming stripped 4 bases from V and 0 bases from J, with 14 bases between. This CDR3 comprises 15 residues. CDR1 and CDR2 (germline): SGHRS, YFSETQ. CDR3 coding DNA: TGCGCCAGCAGCCTCCTACAGATCGGCTCCTACGAGCAGTACTTC. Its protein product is CASSLLQIGSYEQYF.